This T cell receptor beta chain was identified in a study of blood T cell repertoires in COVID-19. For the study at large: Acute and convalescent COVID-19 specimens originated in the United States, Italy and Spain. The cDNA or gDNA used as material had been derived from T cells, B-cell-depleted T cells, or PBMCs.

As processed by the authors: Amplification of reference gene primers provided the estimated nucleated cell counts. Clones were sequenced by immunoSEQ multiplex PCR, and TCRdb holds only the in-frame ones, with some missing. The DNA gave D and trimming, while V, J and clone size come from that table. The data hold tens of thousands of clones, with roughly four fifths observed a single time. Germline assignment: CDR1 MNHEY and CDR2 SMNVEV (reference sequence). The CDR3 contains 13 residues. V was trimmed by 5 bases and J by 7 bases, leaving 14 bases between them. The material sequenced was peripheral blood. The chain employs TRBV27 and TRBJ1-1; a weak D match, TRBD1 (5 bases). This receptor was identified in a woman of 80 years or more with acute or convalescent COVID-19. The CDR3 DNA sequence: TGTGCCAGCAGTCCCGCGGGGGGGGTTGAAGCTTTCTTT. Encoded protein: CASSPAGGVEAFF.